These 25 T cell receptor beta chains came from one sample sequenced in a study of blood T cell repertoires in COVID-19. Clones were sequenced by immunoSEQ multiplex PCR, and TCRdb holds only the in-frame ones, with some missing. The repertoire has 160,000 or so clones, approximately 86% of them found once; the top ten carry about 2.4%. Sequenced: peripheral blood. The receptors were sampled from a woman aged 70-85 years with acute or convalescent COVID-19.

This chain links TRBV5-6 with TRBJ1-4; possibly TRBD1 for D (5 bases). Germline V gene lookup returns CDR1 SGHDT and CDR2 YYEEEE. V lost 4 bases and J 7 bases, leaving 17 bases between the germline ends. This CDR3 is built from 15 residues. CDR3 nucleotides: TGTGCCAGCAGCGCGTACAGGCCGGCCCTTGAAAAACTGTTTTTT. Its translation is CASSAYRPALEKLFF.

The V call is TRBV6-2 or TRBV6-3, the J call TRBJ2-1; D may be TRBD2 (7 bases). The length of the CDR3 is 16 residues. Looked up from germline, CDR1 is MNHEY and CDR2 is SVGEGT. Trimming left V 2 bases short and J 2 bases short, with 13 bases between. In nucleotides, the CDR3 is TGTGCCAGCAGTTACCGGCGGGGGCTCGCCTACAATGAGCAGTTCTTC. The encoded protein is CASSYRRGLAYNEQFF.

The gene calls are TRBV5-1 and TRBJ1-2; D possibly corresponds to TRBD1 (6 bases). The germline V and J ends were trimmed by 0 bases and 4 bases, with 22 bases remaining between them. Germline V gene sequence: CDR1 SGHRS, CDR2 YFSETQ. The CDR3 has 18 residues. CDR3 loop: CASSLETGFFLHLYGYTF. The CDR3 DNA is TGCGCCAGCAGCTTGGAAACAGGGTTCTTTTTACATCTCTATGGCTACACCTTC.

V and J are TRBV6-2 or TRBV6-3 and TRBJ1-1; D is possibly TRBD1 (6 bases). This CDR3 spans 14 amino acids. Germline V lookup: CDR1 MNHEY, CDR2 SVGEGT. V dropped 6 bases and J dropped 1 base, with 12 bases sitting between them. This chain's CDR3 is CASSFRTANTEAFF. The DNA of the CDR3 is TGTGCCAGCAGCTTTCGGACAGCGAACACTGAAGCTTTCTTT.

V and J are TRBV19 and TRBJ2-3, with TRBD1 as a possible D gene (6 bases). Trimming removed 7 bases from V and 4 bases from J, with 12 bases in between. CDR1 and CDR2 from the germline V gene are LNHDA and SQIVND (reference sequence). CDR3 length equals 13 residues. CDR3 residues: CASNSNRADTQYF. As DNA, the CDR3 is TGTGCCAGTAATAGTAACAGGGCAGATACGCAGTATTTT.

Concerning this clone itself: Distinct nucleotide sequences in the sample also encode this CDR3. The chain combines TRBV28 with TRBJ1-3; D is possibly TRBD1 (6 bases). V lost 6 bases, J lost 2 bases, and 14 bases lay in between. The CDR3 runs to 15 residues. CDR1 is MDHEN, CDR2 SYDVKM, per germline. The CDR3 nucleotides are TGTGCCAGCAGCTCCCCGGGGGGCGCTGGAAACACCATATATTTT. Amino acid sequence: CASSSPGGAGNTIYF.

This chain joins TRBV18 and TRBJ2-7, with D possibly matching TRBD1 (5 bases). This CDR3 contains 14 residues. Per germline, CDR1 KGHSH and CDR2 LQKENI. The V and J ends lost 5 bases and 0 bases respectively, with 11 bases between them. The CDR3 loop is CASSSGHSSYEQYF. The DNA of the CDR3 is TGTGCCAGCTCATCAGGACATTCCTCCTACGAGCAGTACTTC. The entire variable domain, with the rest obtained from reference TRBV18 and TRBJ2-7, is as follows: NAGVMQNPRHLVRRRGQEARLRCSPMKGHSHVYWYRQLPEEGLKFMVYLQKENIIDESGMPKERFSAEFPKEGPSILRIQQVVRGDSAAYFCASSSGHSSYEQYFGPGTRLTVT.

V and J are TRBV24-1 and TRBJ1-5; 7 bases agree with TRBD1. Germline V gene lookup returns CDR1 KGHDR and CDR2 SFDVKD. The J segment lost 5 bases and the V segment lost 0 bases, leaving 12 bases of the junction unmatched. The CDR3 extends over 18 amino acids. CDR3: CATSDLLGGWRVHQPQHF. CDR3 bases: TGTGCCACCAGTGATTTGCTAGGGGGCTGGCGGGTGCATCAGCCCCAGCATTTT.

This clone has just one count. This rearrangement joins TRBV28 to TRBJ1-5; D uncertain. The CDR3 loop spans 16 amino acids. Germline V lookup: CDR1 MDHEN, CDR2 SYDVKM. V gave up 2 bases and J gave up 0 bases, with 11 bases separating them. The CDR3 sequence is CASSLASYPSNQPQHF. In nucleotides, the CDR3 is TGTGCCAGCAGTTTAGCCTCCTACCCTAGCAATCAGCCCCAGCATTTT.

The CDR3, as DNA: TGTGCCGGCTCGACAGGGGGTTATAAAGGCACCTTC. The encoded protein is CAGSTGGYKGTF. This rearrangement joins TRBV2 to TRBJ1-2; 9 bases match TRBD1. Trimming cost V 11 bases and J 13 bases; bases outside gene matches: 14. The CDR3 consists of 12 residues. Germline V lookup: CDR1 SNHLY, CDR2 FYNNEI.

The chain uses TRBV11-2 and TRBJ1-2, with 9 bases aligning to TRBD1. Germline CDR1 SGHAT, CDR2 FQNNGV. CDR3 size: 17 residues. With V trimmed by 2 bases and J by 0 bases, 7 bases remained unmatched. The DNA of the CDR3 is TGTGCCAGCAGCTTAAGGACAGGGGCTCTTACTAACTATGGCTACACCTTC. It codes for CASSLRTGALTNYGYTF.

V is TRBV2 and J is TRBJ2-2, with 11 bases identical to TRBD2. Trimming at V came to 6 bases and at J to 12 bases, leaving 24 bases not matched to a gene. Germline V gene lookup returns CDR1 SNHLY and CDR2 FYNNEI. The CDR3 covers 19 residues. DNA of the CDR3: TGTGCCAGCAGGGTAGCGGGGGGGCCCCACCGGGGAGCTGCCCCCAAGCTGTTTTTT. Its protein is CASRVAGGPHRGAAPKLFF.

J is TRBJ1-6 and V is TRBV5-1, with D perhaps matching TRBD1 (5 bases). Per the germline V gene, CDR1 is SGHRS and CDR2 is YFSETQ. The CDR3 is made up of 16 amino acids. With 4 bases removed from V and 1 base from J, the gap between germline ends came to 12 bases. The CDR3 sequence: CASSGQGRSYNSPLHF. The CDR3 nucleotides read TGCGCCAGCAGCGGACAAGGGAGGTCCTATAATTCACCCCTCCACTTT.

The CDR3 nucleotides are TGTGCCAGTAACCCAAGAAGGGGCCCTGACACTGAAGCTTTCTTT. Its protein product is CASNPRRGPDTEAFF. The chain combines TRBV19 with TRBJ1-1, with D perhaps matching TRBD1 (5 bases). This CDR3 contains 15 residues. Germline values: CDR1 LNHDA, CDR2 SQIVND (reference sequence). Trimming removed 7 bases from V and 3 bases from J, with 18 bases in between.

The V call is TRBV9, the J call TRBJ1-5; TRBD1 aligns across 7 bases. The CDR3 length is 16 residues. The ends lost 3 bases at V and 7 bases at J; junction bases unmatched: 13. Germline values: CDR1 SGDLS, CDR2 YYNGEE. The CDR3 protein is CASSAGPDRVRQPQHF. The DNA of the CDR3 is TGTGCCAGCAGCGCAGGCCCCGACAGGGTAAGGCAGCCCCAGCATTTT. The full variable domain, in which reference TRBV9 and TRBJ1-5 provide the parts outside the CDR3, is DSGVTQTPKHLITATGQRVTLRCSPRSGDLSVYWYQQSLDQGLQFLIQYYNGEERAKGNILERFSAQQFPDLHSELNLSSLELGDSALYFCASSAGPDRVRQPQHFGDGTRLSIL.

The genes are TRBV21-1 and TRBJ2-7; the table gives TRBD1 as D, unverified against the DNA. TRBV21-1 is classified as a pseudogene. The CDR3 loop spans 18 amino acids. This chain's CDR3 is CASSKPPGLAGHSYEQYV. The CDR3 bases are TGTGCCAGCAGCAAACCGCCCGGATTGGCAGGGCACTCCTACGAGCAGTACGTC.

The rearrangement uses TRBV7-9 and TRBJ1-3, with D perhaps TRBD1 (5 bases). The CDR3 consists of 12 residues. Germline V gene sequence: CDR1 SEHNR, CDR2 FQNEAQ (reference sequence). V lost 11 bases to trimming and J lost 3 bases, with 11 bases between them. CDR3 coding DNA: TGTGCCCAGGTGGGGGGTGGAAACACCATATATTTT. Translating gives CAQVGGGNTIYF.

This rearrangement joins TRBV28 to TRBJ2-4, with D possibly TRBD2 on 5 matching bases. The CDR3 loop spans 13 amino acids. Trimming stripped 2 bases from V and 8 bases from J, with 10 bases between. Germline V CDR1 and CDR2: MDHEN, SYDVKM. The CDR3 bases are TGTGCCAGCAGTTTACGGCTAGCTGACATTCAGTACTTC. Translating gives CASSLRLADIQYF.

The rearrangement uses TRBV12-3 or TRBV12-4 and TRBJ1-2; D is ambiguous. The V end lost 5 bases, the J end lost 6 bases, and 4 bases lay between the germline ends. The CDR3 extends over 10 amino acids. CDR3 nucleotide sequence: TGTGCCAGCAGTCAGGATGGCTACACCTTC. This codes for CASSQDGYTF.

The CDR3 bases are TGTGCCAGCAGTTCAAGACAGGGTTGGACTGAAGCTTTCTTT. Amino acids: CASSSRQGWTEAFF. The V call is TRBV27, the J call TRBJ1-1; 7 bases are a match to TRBD1. The length of the CDR3 is 14 residues. After removal of 4 bases from V and 5 bases from J, the junction contained 7 bases not matched to a gene. Germline CDR1 is MNHEY and CDR2 is SMNVEV (reference sequence).

The chain couples TRBV25-1 to TRBJ1-2; D ambiguous. Trimming cost V 6 bases and J 3 bases, with 14 bases left between them. CDR1 is MGHDK and CDR2 is SYGVNS in the germline V gene. CDR3 size: 14 residues. DNA of the CDR3: TGTGCCAGCAGGTATGAAGGAGGAGACTATGGCTACACCTTC. Protein product: CASRYEGGDYGYTF.

This clone was counted once. The gene calls are TRBV9 and TRBJ1-1, with D possibly TRBD1 on 6 matching bases. This CDR3 comprises 14 residues. The germline CDR1 and CDR2 sequences are SGDLS and YYNGEE. V was pared by 3 bases and J by 2 bases, with 11 bases between. For the CDR3, the DNA is TGTGCCAGCAGCGAACGACAGGTTAACACTGAAGCTTTCTTT. This gives the protein CASSERQVNTEAFF.

The chain is built from TRBV6-1 and TRBJ1-5, with TRBD1 identical over 10 bases. The V gene end was trimmed by 3 bases and the J gene end by 2 bases; junction bases not matched to a gene: 7. CDR3 length: 17 amino acids. Per the germline V gene, CDR1 is MNHNS and CDR2 is SASEGT. The chain's CDR3 is CASSEDRGGFRNQPQHF. CDR3 bases: TGTGCCAGCAGTGAGGACAGGGGGGGGTTTCGCAATCAGCCCCAGCATTTT.

The J gene is TRBJ2-1, the V gene TRBV6-5; 10 bases line up with TRBD1. CDR1 is MNHEY, CDR2 SVGAGI, per germline. The V segment lost 4 bases and the J segment 6 bases; nucleotides outside the gene matches: 9. The CDR3 extends over 16 amino acids. CDR3 protein: CASSSPRDRGFNEQFF. The DNA for the CDR3 is TGTGCCAGCAGTTCCCCCCGGGACAGGGGTTTCAATGAGCAGTTCTTC.

The chain employs TRBV7-9 and TRBJ1-4; D remains unclear. CDR1 and CDR2 (germline): SEHNR, FQNEAQ (reference sequence). CDR3 size: 12 residues. V gave up 4 bases and J gave up 12 bases, with 12 bases separating them. CDR3 nucleotide sequence: TGTGCCAGCAGCTCTCCACAGAGGGAACTGTTTTTT. It codes for CASSSPQRELFF.